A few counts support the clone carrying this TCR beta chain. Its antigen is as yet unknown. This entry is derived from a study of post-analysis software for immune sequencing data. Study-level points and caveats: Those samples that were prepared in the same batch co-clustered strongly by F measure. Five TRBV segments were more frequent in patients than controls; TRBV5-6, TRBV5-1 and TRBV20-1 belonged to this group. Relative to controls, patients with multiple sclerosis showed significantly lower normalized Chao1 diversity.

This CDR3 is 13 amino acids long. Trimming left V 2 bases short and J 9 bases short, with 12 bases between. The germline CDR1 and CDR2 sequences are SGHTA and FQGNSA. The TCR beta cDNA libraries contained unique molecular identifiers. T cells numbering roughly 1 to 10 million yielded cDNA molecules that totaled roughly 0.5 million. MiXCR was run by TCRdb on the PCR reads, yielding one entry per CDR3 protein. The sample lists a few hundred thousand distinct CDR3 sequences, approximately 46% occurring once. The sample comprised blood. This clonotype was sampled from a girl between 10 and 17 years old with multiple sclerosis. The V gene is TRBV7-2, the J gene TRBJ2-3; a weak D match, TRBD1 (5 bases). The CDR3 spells CASSLRQGDTQYF. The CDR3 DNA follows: TGTGCCAGCAGCTTAAGGCAGGGCGACACGCAGTATTTT.